This T cell receptor beta chain was recorded in a study of T cells in Graves' hyperthyroidism and ophthalmopathy. The CDR3 consists of 15 residues. CDR1 SGHAT and CDR2 FQNNGV come from the germline V gene. Germline trimming cut 3 bases from V and 3 bases from J; bases unmatched to any gene: 7. This clonotype was counted at least ten times. What was amplified from RNA transcripts were TCR beta CDR3 regions. HTBI primers were the set used in a first-round RT-PCR of the TCR CDR3. TCRdb recomputed calls from the multiplex PCR reads with MiXCR, one row per CDR3 protein. Among hundreds of thousands of distinct CDR3 sequences listed, over 15% were seen once.

Source material: blood. This clonotype was sampled from a young woman with Graves' ophthalmopathy. The V call is TRBV11-2, the J call TRBJ1-2; TRBD1 agrees at 7 bases. CDR3 sequence (DNA): TGTGCCAGCAGCTTGGGAACAGGGGCCTACTATGGCTACACCTTC. Translated: CASSLGTGAYYGYTF.